The present T cell receptor beta chain was sequenced within a study of technical replicates of blood from four donors. Note on this clone: An end of the junction does not agree with germline; a read error may underlie this.

The protocol was immunoSEQ multiplex PCR, while the TCRdb copy is restricted to in-frame clones and leaves out a portion. The table records 85,000 to 100,000 clones, approximately 96% of them present only once. This CDR3 has 14 amino acids. The germline gives CDR1 MNHEY, CDR2 SMNVEV (reference sequence). The rearrangement uses TRBV27 and TRBJ1-2, with TRBD1 matching over 8 bases. Sequencing was performed on T cells isolated from PBMCs. This clonotype originated in a human donor in good health. The CDR3 sequence is CTSSLSQGAYGYTF. Written as DNA, the CDR3 is TGTACCAGCAGTTTATCCCAGGGGGCCTATGGCTACACCTTC.